Given below is one T cell receptor (beta chain) in context. TCRdb keeps only in-frame clones here, not all; method: immunoSEQ multiplex PCR. Of tens of thousands of clones listed, approximately 85% are singletons. This record comes from a study of blood T cell repertoires in COVID-19. Background on the study: Sources were T cells, B-cell-depleted T cells, or PBMCs; the material itself was cDNA or gDNA.

V lost 0 bases and J lost 1, with 12 bases in between. Germline V lookup: CDR1 WNHNN, CDR2 SYGVQD (reference sequence). The CDR3 length is 16 residues. This chain uses TRBV10-1 with TRBJ2-5; tentative D call: TRBD2 (6 bases). What was sequenced was peripheral blood. This receptor was taken from a woman in her 70s in a cohort sampled during active COVID-19. CDR3 region: CASSESTGDTQETQYF. Written as DNA, the CDR3 is TGCGCCAGCAGTGAGTCGACGGGAGATACCCAAGAGACCCAGTACTTC.